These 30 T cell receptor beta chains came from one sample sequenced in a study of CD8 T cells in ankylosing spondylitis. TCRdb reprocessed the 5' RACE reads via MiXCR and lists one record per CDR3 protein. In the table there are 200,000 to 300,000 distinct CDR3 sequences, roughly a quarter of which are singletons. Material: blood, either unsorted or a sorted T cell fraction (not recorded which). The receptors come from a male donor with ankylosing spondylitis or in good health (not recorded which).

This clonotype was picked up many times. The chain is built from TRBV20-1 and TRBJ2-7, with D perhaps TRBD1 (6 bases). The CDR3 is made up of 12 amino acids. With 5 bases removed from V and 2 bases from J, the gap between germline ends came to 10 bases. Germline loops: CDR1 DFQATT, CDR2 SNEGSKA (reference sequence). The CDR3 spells CSASGDPYEQYF. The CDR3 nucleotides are TGCAGTGCTTCAGGGGATCCCTACGAGCAGTACTTC.

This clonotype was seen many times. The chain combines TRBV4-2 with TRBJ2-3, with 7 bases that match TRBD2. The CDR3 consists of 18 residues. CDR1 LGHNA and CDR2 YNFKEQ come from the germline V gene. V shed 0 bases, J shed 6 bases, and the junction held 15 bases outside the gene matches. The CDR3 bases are TGTGCCAGCAGCCAAGATAGAGGACTAGGCCCCAGGGTGGATACGCAGTATTTT. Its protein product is CASSQDRGLGPRVDTQYF.

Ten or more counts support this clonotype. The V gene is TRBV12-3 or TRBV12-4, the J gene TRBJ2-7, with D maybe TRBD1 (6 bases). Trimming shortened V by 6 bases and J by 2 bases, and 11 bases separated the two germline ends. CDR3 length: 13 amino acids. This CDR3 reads CASSPTGTYEQYF. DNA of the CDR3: TGTGCCAGCAGCCCGACAGGTACCTACGAGCAGTACTTC.

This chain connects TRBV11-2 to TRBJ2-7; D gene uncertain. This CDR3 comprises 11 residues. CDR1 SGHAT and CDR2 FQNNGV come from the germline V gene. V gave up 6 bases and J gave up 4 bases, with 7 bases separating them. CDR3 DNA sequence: TGTGCCAGCAGTATCGGGTACGAGCAGTACTTC. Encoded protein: CASSIGYEQYF.

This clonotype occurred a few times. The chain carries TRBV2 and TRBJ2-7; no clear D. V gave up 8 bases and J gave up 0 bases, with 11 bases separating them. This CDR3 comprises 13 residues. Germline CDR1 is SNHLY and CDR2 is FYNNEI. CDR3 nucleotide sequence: TGTGCCAGCGAGCTGACGGCCTCCTACGAGCAGTACTTC. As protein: CASELTASYEQYF.

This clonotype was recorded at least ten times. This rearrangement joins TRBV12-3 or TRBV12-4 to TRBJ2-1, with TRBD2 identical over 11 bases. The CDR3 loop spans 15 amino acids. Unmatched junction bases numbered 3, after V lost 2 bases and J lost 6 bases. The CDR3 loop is CASSLSSGGPNEQFF. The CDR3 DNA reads TGTGCCAGCAGTTTATCTAGCGGGGGGCCCAATGAGCAGTTCTTC.

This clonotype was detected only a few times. The DNA for the CDR3 is TGTGCCACCAGCAGAGTTCCCCAAGAGACCCAGTACTTC. This encodes CATSRVPQETQYF. The chain employs TRBV15 and TRBJ2-5, with D unclear. V lost 1 base to trimming and J lost 1 base, with 4 bases between them. Germline V gene data show CDR1 as LNHNV and CDR2 as YYDKDF (reference sequence). The CDR3 has 13 amino acids.

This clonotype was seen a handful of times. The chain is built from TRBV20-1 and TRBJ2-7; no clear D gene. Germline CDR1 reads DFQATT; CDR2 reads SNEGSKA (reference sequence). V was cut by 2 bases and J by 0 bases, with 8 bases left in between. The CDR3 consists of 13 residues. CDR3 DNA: TGCAGTGCTAGACGACCGGTCTCCTACGAGCAGTACTTC. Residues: CSARRPVSYEQYF.

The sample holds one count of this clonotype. This chain's CDR3 is CASSLDGDARYNSPLHF. CDR3 nucleotide sequence: TGCGCCAGCAGCTTGGACGGGGACGCCCGCTATAATTCACCCCTCCACTTT. The chain links TRBV5-1 to TRBJ1-6; tentatively, D is TRBD1 (5 bases). Germline values: CDR1 SGHRS, CDR2 YFSETQ. The CDR3 runs to 17 residues. Trimming took 0 bases from V and 3 from J, leaving 13 bases between them.

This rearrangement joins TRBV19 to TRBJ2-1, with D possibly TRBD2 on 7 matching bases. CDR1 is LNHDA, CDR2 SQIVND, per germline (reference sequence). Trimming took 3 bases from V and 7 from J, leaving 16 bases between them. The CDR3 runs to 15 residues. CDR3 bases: TGTGCCAGTAGTATGGGCGGGGGCCTGGGGAATGAGCAGTTCTTC. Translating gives CASSMGGGLGNEQFF.

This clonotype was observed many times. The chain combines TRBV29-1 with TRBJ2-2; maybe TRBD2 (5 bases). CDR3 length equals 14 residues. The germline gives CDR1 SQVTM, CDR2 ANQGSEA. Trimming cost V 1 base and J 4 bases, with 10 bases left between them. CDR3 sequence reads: CSVEGGYGTGELFF. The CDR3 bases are TGCAGCGTTGAAGGAGGGTATGGCACCGGGGAGCTGTTTTTT.

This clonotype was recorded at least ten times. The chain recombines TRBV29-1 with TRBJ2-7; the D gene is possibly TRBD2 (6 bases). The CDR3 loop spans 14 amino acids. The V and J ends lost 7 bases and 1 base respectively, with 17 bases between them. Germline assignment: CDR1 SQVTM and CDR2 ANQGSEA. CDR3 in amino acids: CSARLGTSSYEQYF. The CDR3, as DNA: TGCAGCGCTAGACTAGGAACATCTTCCTACGAGCAGTACTTC.

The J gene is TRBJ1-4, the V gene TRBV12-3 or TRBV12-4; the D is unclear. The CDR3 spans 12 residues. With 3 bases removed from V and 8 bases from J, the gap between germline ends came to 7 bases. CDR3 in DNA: TGTGCCAGCAGTTTTGGGCGCGAAAAACTGTTTTTT. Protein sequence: CASSFGREKLFF.

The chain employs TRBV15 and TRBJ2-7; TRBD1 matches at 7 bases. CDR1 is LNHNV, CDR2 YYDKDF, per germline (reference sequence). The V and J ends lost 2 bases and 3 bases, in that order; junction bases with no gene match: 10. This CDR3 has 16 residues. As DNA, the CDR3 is TGTGCCACCAGCAGACTCCCGGGACAGTCCTTCTACGAGCAGTACTTC. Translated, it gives CATSRLPGQSFYEQYF.

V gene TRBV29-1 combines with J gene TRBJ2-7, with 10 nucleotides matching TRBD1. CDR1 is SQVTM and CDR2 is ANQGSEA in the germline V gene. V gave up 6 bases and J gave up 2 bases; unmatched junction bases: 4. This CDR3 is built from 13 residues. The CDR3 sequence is CSVGGTGAYEQYF. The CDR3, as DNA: TGCAGCGTGGGGGGGACAGGGGCCTACGAGCAGTACTTC.

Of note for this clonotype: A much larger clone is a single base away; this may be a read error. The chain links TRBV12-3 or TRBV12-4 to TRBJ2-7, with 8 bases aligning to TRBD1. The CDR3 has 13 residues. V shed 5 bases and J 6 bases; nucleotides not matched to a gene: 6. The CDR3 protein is CASSPRQGSEQYF. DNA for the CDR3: TGTGCCAGCAGTCCCAGACAGGGGAGCGAGCAGTACTTC.

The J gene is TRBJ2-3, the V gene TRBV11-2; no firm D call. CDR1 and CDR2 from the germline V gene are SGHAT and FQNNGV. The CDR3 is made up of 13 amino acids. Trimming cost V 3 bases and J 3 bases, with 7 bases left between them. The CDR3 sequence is CASSFSRTDTQYF. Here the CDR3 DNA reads TGTGCCAGCAGCTTTTCCCGAACAGATACGCAGTATTTT. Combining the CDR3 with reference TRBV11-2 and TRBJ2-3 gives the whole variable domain EAGVAQSPRYKIIEKRQSVAFWCNPISGHATLYWYQQILGQGPKLLIQFQNNGVVDDSQLPKDRFSAERLKGVDSTLKIQPAKLEDSAVYLCASSFSRTDTQYFGPGTRLTVL.

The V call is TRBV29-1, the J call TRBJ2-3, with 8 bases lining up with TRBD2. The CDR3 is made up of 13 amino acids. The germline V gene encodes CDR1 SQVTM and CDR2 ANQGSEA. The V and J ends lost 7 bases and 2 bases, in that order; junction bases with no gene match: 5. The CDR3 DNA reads TGCAGCGCAACTAGCGGAAACACAGATACGCAGTATTTT. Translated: CSATSGNTDTQYF.

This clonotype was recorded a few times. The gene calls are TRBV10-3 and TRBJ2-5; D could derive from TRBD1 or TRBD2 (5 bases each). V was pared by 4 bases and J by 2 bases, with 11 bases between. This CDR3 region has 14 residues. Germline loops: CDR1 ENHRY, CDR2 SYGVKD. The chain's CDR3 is CAISAGRSQETQYF. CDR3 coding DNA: TGTGCCATCAGTGCGGGACGGAGTCAAGAGACCCAGTACTTC.

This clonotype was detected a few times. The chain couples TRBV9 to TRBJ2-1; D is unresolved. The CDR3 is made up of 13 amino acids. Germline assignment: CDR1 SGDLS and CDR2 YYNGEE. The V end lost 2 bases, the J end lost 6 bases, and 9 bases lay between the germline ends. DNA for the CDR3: TGTGCCAGCAGCGTGGCCCTGGCCAATGAGCAGTTCTTC. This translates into CASSVALANEQFF.

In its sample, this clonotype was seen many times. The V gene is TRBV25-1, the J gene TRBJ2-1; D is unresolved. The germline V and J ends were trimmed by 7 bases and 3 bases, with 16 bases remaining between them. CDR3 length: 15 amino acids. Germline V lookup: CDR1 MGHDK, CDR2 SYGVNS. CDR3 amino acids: CASTSQLVIYNEQFF. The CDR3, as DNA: TGTGCCAGCACCAGCCAGTTGGTGATCTACAATGAGCAGTTCTTC.

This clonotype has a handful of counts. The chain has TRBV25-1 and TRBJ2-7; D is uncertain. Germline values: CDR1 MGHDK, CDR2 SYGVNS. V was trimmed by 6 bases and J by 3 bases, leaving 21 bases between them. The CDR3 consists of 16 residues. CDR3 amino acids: CASRVYDNALNYEQYF. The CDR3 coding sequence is TGTGCCAGCAGAGTATACGATAATGCCCTAAACTACGAGCAGTACTTC.

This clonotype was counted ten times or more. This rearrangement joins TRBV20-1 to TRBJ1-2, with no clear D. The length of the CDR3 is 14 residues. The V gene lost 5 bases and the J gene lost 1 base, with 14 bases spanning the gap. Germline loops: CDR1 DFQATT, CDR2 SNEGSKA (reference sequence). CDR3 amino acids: CSARPQLVNYGYTF. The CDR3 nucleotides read TGCAGTGCTCGTCCGCAGCTCGTTAACTATGGCTACACCTTC.

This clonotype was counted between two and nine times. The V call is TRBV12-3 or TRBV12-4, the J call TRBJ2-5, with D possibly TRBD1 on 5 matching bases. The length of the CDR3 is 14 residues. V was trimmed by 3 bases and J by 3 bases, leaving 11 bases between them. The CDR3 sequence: CASSLGPREETQYF. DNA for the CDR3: TGTGCCAGCAGTTTGGGGCCCCGCGAAGAGACCCAGTACTTC.

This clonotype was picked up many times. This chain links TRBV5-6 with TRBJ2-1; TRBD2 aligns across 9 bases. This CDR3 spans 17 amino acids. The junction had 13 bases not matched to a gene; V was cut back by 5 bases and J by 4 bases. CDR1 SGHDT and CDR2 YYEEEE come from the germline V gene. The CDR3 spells CASRTLASSGAYNEQFF. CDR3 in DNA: TGTGCCAGCAGGACATTGGCGTCTAGCGGGGCTTACAATGAGCAGTTCTTC.

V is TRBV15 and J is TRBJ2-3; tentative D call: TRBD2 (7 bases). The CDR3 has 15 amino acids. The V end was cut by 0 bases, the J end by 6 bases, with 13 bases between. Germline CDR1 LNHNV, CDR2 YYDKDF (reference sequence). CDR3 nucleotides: TGTGCCACCAGCAGAGATCCGGGGGGCTGGGATACGCAGTATTTT. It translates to CATSRDPGGWDTQYF.

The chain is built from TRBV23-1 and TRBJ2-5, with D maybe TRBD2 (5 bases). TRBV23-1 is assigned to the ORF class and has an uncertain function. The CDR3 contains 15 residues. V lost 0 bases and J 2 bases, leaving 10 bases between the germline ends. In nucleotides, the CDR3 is TGCGCCAGCAGTCAATCCCCCGGGAATCAAGAGACCCAGTACTTC. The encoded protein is CASSQSPGNQETQYF.

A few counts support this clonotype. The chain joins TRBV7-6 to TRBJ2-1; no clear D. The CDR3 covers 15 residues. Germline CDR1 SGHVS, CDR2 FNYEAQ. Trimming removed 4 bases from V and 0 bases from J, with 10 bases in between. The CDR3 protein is CASSSVVSSYNEQFF. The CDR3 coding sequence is TGTGCCAGCAGCTCCGTCGTGAGCTCCTACAATGAGCAGTTCTTC.

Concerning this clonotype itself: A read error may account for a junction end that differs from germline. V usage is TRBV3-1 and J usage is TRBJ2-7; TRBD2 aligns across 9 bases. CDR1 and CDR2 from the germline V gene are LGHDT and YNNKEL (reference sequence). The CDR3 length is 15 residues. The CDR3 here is CASCHAGGTSYEQYF. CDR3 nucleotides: TGTGCCAGCTGCCACGCGGGGGGGACCTCCTACGAGCAGTACTTC.

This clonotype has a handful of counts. The CDR3 spells CSARDGAQGDRNSPLHF. The CDR3 DNA reads TGCAGTGCTAGAGACGGGGCACAGGGGGACCGGAATTCACCCCTCCACTTT. The gene calls are TRBV20-1 and TRBJ1-6, with TRBD1 identical over 8 bases. The CDR3 is 17 residues long. Germline V gene lookup returns CDR1 DFQATT and CDR2 SNEGSKA (reference sequence). V shed 0 bases, J shed 7 bases, and the junction held 11 bases outside the gene matches.